This T cell receptor (beta chain) was retrieved from a study of CD8 T cells in ankylosing spondylitis. With molecular barcodes, quantitative 5'-RACE was used to make the TCR beta libraries. TCRdb ran MiXCR on the 5' RACE reads and lists one entry per CDR3 protein. Among roughly 130,000 distinct CDR3 sequences listed, roughly an eighth were seen once. Regarding this clonotype: Antigen unknown.

General study results and limits: One TCR beta motif, made up of roughly eight highly homologous variants, appeared characteristic of ankylosing spondylitis blood.

CDR3 length: 19 residues. Germline CDR1 is LGHNA and CDR2 is YNFKEQ. V trimming: 0 bases; J trimming: 5 bases; junction bases outside the gene matches: 15. This clonotype originated in a female donor with ankylosing spondylitis or in good health (not recorded which). V and J are TRBV4-2 and TRBJ2-1, with 8 bases fitting TRBD2. The sample comprised blood, either unsorted or a sorted T cell fraction (not recorded which). For the CDR3, the DNA is TGTGCCAGCAGCCAAGATGAGAGCGGGAGTCTCCGTGTTAACAATGAGCAGTTCTTC. Its translation is CASSQDESGSLRVNNEQFF.